Listed below are T cell receptor beta chains from one sample, sequenced in a study of cytomegalovirus exposure and HLA in healthy donors. The assay was immunoSEQ multiplex PCR, and TCRdb's table has in-frame clones only and misses some. The table shows 130,000 to 150,000 clones, with 70% to 85% occurring only once. The specimen was PBMCs. The receptors here all came from a woman aged 60-70 years in good health and CMV-seropositive. Each CDR3 is given with its conserved first and last residue. D genes are given only for firm matches. Size is stated for part of the rows, as once, few or many counts, or as a class when the clone is expanded.

TRBJ2-7 | TRBV5-6 | . | TRBD1 | TGTGCCAGCAGCTTGGTCGGACAGGCGTACGAGCAGTACTTC | CASSLVGQAYEQYF
TRBJ1-1 | TRBV28 | . | . | TGTGCCAGCAGTGGCCACACTGAAGCTTTCTTT | CASSGHTEAFF
TRBJ2-7 | TRBV4-1 | . | TRBD2 | TGCGCCAGCAGCCAAGTTTTCCCGGGAGGCGAGCAGTACTTC | CASSQVFPGGEQYF
TRBJ1-2 | TRBV4-1 | . | . | TGCGCCAGCAGCCAAGATTGGGGCCTCCTGCAACCAACCTATGGCTACACCTTC | CASSQDWGLLQPTYGYTF
TRBJ1-1 | TRBV19 | . | . | TGTGCCAGTTCCTTTCCGGGGGGTGGGACTGAAGCTTTCTTT | CASSFPGGGTEAFF
TRBJ2-2 | TRBV5-1 | . | . | TGCGCCAGCAGCCCAGGGACTGCGAACACCGGGGAGCTGTTTTTT | CASSPGTANTGELFF
TRBJ2-6 | TRBV5-5 | . | . | TGTGCCAGCACCCCCCAGGATACTGGGGCCAACGTCCTGACTTTC | CASTPQDTGANVLTF
TRBJ2-7 | TRBV9 | . | . | TGTGCCAGCAGCGCCTACTACGAGCAGTACTTC | CASSAYYEQYF
TRBJ2-3 | TRBV29-1 | . | . | TGCAGCGTTGAGGGGCAGCAATACACAGATACGCAGTATTTT | CSVEGQQYTDTQYF
TRBJ2-3 | TRBV4-1 | . | TRBD2 | TGCGCCAGCAGCACCCAAACTTTAGCGGGAGGGGGGGATACGCAGTATTTT | CASSTQTLAGGGDTQYF
TRBJ2-1 | TRBV4-1 | . | TRBD2 | TGCGCCAGCAGCCAAACAAGCGGGAGCCATGAGCAGTTCTTC | CASSQTSGSHEQFF
TRBJ2-7 | TRBV6-1 | few | . | TGTGCCAGCAGTGAACCGGGGTACGAGCAGTACTTC | CASSEPGYEQYF
TRBJ2-5 | TRBV5-1 | . | . | TGCGCCAGCAGCCAATCAGGGTGGGAGACCCAGTACTTC | CASSQSGWETQYF
TRBJ2-3 | TRBV7-2 | . | . | TGTGCCAGCAGCTCCCAGGTACTCGATACGCAGTATTTT | CASSSQVLDTQYF
TRBJ2-3 | TRBV5-1 | . | TRBD2 | TGCGCCAGCAGCTTGAGAGCGGGGGAGTGGGATACGCAGTATTTT | CASSLRAGEWDTQYF
TRBJ2-5 | TRBV27 | . | . | TGTGCCAGCAGCCGGGGGTTCTCTATGGGGACCCAGTACTTC | CASSRGFSMGTQYF
TRBJ2-1 | TRBV28 | . | . | TGTGCCAGCAGGTGGGACACGAACAATGAGCAGTTCTTC | CASRWDTNNEQFF
TRBJ2-5 | TRBV5-4 | once | TRBD2 | TGTGCCAGCAGCCGCACCCTAGCGGGAGTCCGGTACCAAGAGACCCAGTACTTC | CASSRTLAGVRYQETQYF
TRBJ2-5 | TRBV2 | . | . | TGTGCCAGCAGTGAAGTCAGTCAAGAGACCCAGTACTTC | CASSEVSQETQYF
TRBJ2-3 | TRBV5-4 | . | TRBD1 | TGTGCCAGCAGCCGACAGGGCCTAAGCACAGATACGCAGTATTTT | CASSRQGLSTDTQYF
TRBJ1-1 | TRBV28 | . | . | TGCGCGTCGGGGGACGAGGTGGGAAACACTGAAGCTTTCTTT | CASGDEVGNTEAFF
TRBJ1-4 | TRBV10-3 | . | . | TGTGCCACCAGGACAGCCGGAAATGAAAAACTGTTTTTT | CATRTAGNEKLFF
TRBJ2-1 | TRBV7-2 | . | . | TGTGCCAGCAGCTTAGACGGGATATACAATGAGCAGTTCTTC | CASSLDGIYNEQFF
TRBJ2-1 | TRBV6-1 | . | TRBD1 | TGTGCCAGCAGAGCGTGGGACAGGGCGGACCAGTTCTTC | CASRAWDRADQFF
TRBJ2-1 | TRBV7-9 | . | . | TGTGCCAGCAGCTTGGGCAGCCGTATGAGCTCCTACAATGAGCAGTTCTTC | CASSLGSRMSSYNEQFF
TRBJ2-7 | TRBV4-1 | . | TRBD1 | TGCGCCAGCAGCCAAGCAATCTGGGGGACAGGGGGCTATGTGCAGTACTTC | CASSQAIWGTGGYVQYF
TRBJ2-1 | TRBV7-3 | . | TRBD2 | TGTGCCAGCAGCCCCCGACTAGCGGATTACAATGAGCAGTTCTTC | CASSPRLADYNEQFF
TRBJ2-3 | TRBV9 | . | . | TGTGCCAGCAGCGGAGGCCCTTGGGATACGCAGTATTTT | CASSGGPWDTQYF
TRBJ2-7 | TRBV6-6 | . | . | TGTGCCAGCAGGAGATCTCATGGAGGGCACGAGCAGTACTTC | CASRRSHGGHEQYF
TRBJ1-1 | TRBV23-1 | . | . | TGCGCCAGCAGTCAATTCAGGGAATCGAAGAAGAACACTGAAGCTTTCTTT | CASSQFRESKKNTEAFF
TRBJ2-7 | TRBV6-6 | . | TRBD1 | TGTGCCAGCGGGCGGGACAGGGCCTACGAGCAGTACTTC | CASGRDRAYEQYF
TRBJ1-1 | TRBV5-6 | few | . | TGTGCCAGCAGCCCGAGTTCGAAGGGGCTAAACACTGAAGCTTTCTTT | CASSPSSKGLNTEAFF
TRBJ2-1 | TRBV5-1 | few | TRBD2 | TGCGCCAGCAGCCCGGCCGGGACTACCTACAATGAGCAGTTCTTC | CASSPAGTTYNEQFF
TRBJ2-3 | TRBV7-2 | . | . | TGTGCCAGCAGCTTTGGTAGCACCACAGATACGCAGTATTTT | CASSFGSTTDTQYF
TRBJ1-5 | TRBV6-1 | . | . | TGTGCCAGCAGTGCTATTGTGGGCAGGGCCTATAGCAATCAGCCCCAGCATTTT | CASSAIVGRAYSNQPQHF
TRBJ2-3 | TRBV6-1 | few | . | TGTGCCAGCAGCCCCCTCGAGGGAGGACCAGATACGCAGTATTTT | CASSPLEGGPDTQYF
TRBJ2-3 | TRBV5-4 | . | TRBD1 | TGTGCCAGCAGCTCAGGCCGGGACAGGGGAGCAGATACGCAGTATTTT | CASSSGRDRGADTQYF
TRBJ2-7 | TRBV5-4 | . | TRBD1 | TGTGCCAGCAGTTTCGGACAGGGAACCTACGAGCAGTACTTC | CASSFGQGTYEQYF
TRBJ2-3 | TRBV28 | . | . | TGTGCCAGCCTATCAAGGAGAGAGCTACACCTCACAGATACGCAGTATTTT | CASLSRRELHLTDTQYF
TRBJ2-4 | TRBV4-1 | . | . | TGCGCCAGCAGCCAAGTGGGTCGGGCCGGGAATTTAGCCAAAAACATTCGGTACTTC | CASSQVGRAGNLAKNIRYF